This T cell receptor beta chain was identified during a study of CD8+ T cells in alopecia areata. About the study: The tofacitinib course ran for 6 to 18 months and was followed by 6 months off drug.

Obtained from alopecia areata patients were lesional scalp punch biopsies along with peripheral blood. Germline V gene data show CDR1 as LNHNV and CDR2 as YYDKDF (reference sequence). V lost 1 base, J lost 3 bases, and 7 bases lay in between. The CDR3 runs to 13 residues. Reverse transcription of extracted RNA yielded cDNA, which provided the sequencing template. The table came from immunoSEQ multiplex PCR; TCRdb's copy has only in-frame clones and leaves some out. The sample includes just over 150,000 clones, under 60% of them seen just once. As to this clone: Different DNA sequences within this sample yield the same CDR3.

The sample was CD8+ T cells sorted from blood, taken at week 0. The sequence derives from a human donor with alopecia areata. The J gene is TRBJ2-7, the V gene TRBV15; D is perhaps TRBD2 (6 bases). CDR3 DNA: TGTGCCACCAGCAGAGCGGGAGACTACGAGCAGTACTTC. It translates to CATSRAGDYEQYF.